This T cell receptor beta chain was obtained from a study of T cell responses to AZD1222 COVID-19 vaccine. Study background: Second-dose schedules of about 4 or about 12 weeks were combined. The study, taken as a whole, reports: Females outnumbered males among donors, who were mostly white British; clonal diversity was possibly underestimated. Spike-specific TCR breadth and depth went up after people got two AZD1222 doses.

TCRdb keeps only in-frame clones here, not all; method: immunoSEQ multiplex PCR. Found here are about 85,000 clones, approximately 86% of them singletons; the top ten hold about 7.5%. A note on this clone: Its antigen is not identified.

V lost 5 bases to trimming and J lost 2 bases; unmatched junction nucleotides: 13. There are 19 residues in the CDR3. Germline V lookup: CDR1 SGHTA, CDR2 FQGNSA. The TCR originated in an adult in good health. J is TRBJ2-4 and V is TRBV7-2, with 12 positions matching TRBD2. This material consisted of peripheral blood, taken on day 0 of AZD1222 vaccination. As DNA, the CDR3 is TGTGCCAGCAGCCTCAGGACTAGCGGGGTGGGGGATCCCAAAAACATTCAGTACTTC. It specifies CASSLRTSGVGDPKNIQYF.